This T cell receptor beta chain is drawn from a study of tumor and adjacent non-tumor tissue in lung cancer. V was pared by 2 bases and J by 9 bases, with 19 bases between. This CDR3 is 15 amino acids long. The germline V gene has CDR1 SGHAT and CDR2 FQNNGV. This sample's RNA came from whole unsorted tissue. This non-tumor lung sample came from over 3 cm beyond the tumor edge. TCRbeta libraries were built with three rounds of nested PCR, modified from ARM-PCR. TCRdb passed the multiplex PCR reads through MiXCR, listing each CDR3 protein once. This sample has tens of thousands of distinct CDR3 sequences, with about 82% found just once.

This chain links TRBV11-2 with TRBJ1-1, with D maybe TRBD1 (6 bases). The source is a man aged 55-75 years with non-small cell lung cancer. Sequencing input: distant non-tumor lung tissue. This CDR3 is CASSLLSRGDIKAFF. The DNA of the CDR3 is TGTGCCAGCAGCTTATTGTCCCGGGGGGACATCAAAGCTTTCTTT.